One sample yielded the 12 T cell receptor beta chains listed below, sequenced in a study of blood T cell repertoires in COVID-19. Here immunoSEQ multiplex PCR was the method, and the copy in TCRdb shows in-frame clones only, minus some. Among some 160,000 clones, 80% to 90% were seen once, and the ten largest hold under 2.5%. Sample: peripheral blood. Receptor source: a woman at least 80 years old with acute or convalescent COVID-19.

The genes are TRBV2 and TRBJ2-2, with a possible D match to TRBD2 (5 bases). The V gene's germline CDR1 is SNHLY and CDR2 FYNNEI. The CDR3 totals 15 residues. Trimming took off 5 bases at V and 2 bases at J, with 12 bases between the two ends. CDR3 coding DNA: TGTGCCAGCAGTAGGACTCGATTAAACACCGGGGAGCTGTTTTTT. Encoded protein: CASSRTRLNTGELFF.

The chain uses TRBV7-2 and TRBJ1-4; TRBD1 might be the D (5 bases). The V gene's germline CDR1 is SGHTA and CDR2 FQGNSA. Trimming took off 5 bases at V and 8 bases at J, with 15 bases between the two ends. This CDR3 is built from 14 residues. CDR3 in DNA: TGTGCCAGCAGCCGGGAGGGGCGGTGGGAAAAACTGTTTTTT. This gives the protein CASSREGRWEKLFF.

This sequence joins TRBV7-2 and TRBJ2-7; weak D call: TRBD1 (6 bases). This CDR3 has 16 amino acids. V was shortened by 3 bases and J by 5 bases, with 20 bases between the two germline ends. Germline V gene lookup returns CDR1 SGHTA and CDR2 FQGNSA. CDR3 sequence: CASSFSTGLSQNEQYF. The CDR3 region has the DNA TGTGCCAGCAGCTTCTCGACAGGCCTTTCCCAGAACGAGCAGTACTTC.

This clone was found once. This chain joins TRBV7-2 and TRBJ2-2, with TRBD2 identical over 10 bases. The germline gives CDR1 SGHTA, CDR2 FQGNSA. The J segment lost 1 base and the V segment lost 3 bases, leaving 8 bases of the junction unmatched. The CDR3 covers 18 residues. The CDR3 DNA sequence: TGTGCCAGCAGCTTTATAGCGGGAGGCCAGGGGAACACCGGGGAGCTGTTTTTT. Protein: CASSFIAGGQGNTGELFF.

J is TRBJ2-1 and V is TRBV11-2; TRBD2 is a possible D gene (5 bases). The CDR3 has 13 amino acids. Germline CDR1 reads SGHAT; CDR2 reads FQNNGV. V dropped 0 bases and J dropped 9 bases, with 9 bases sitting between them. The CDR3 region is CASSLERLSEQFF. DNA for the CDR3: TGTGCCAGCAGCTTAGAACGACTATCTGAGCAGTTCTTC.

V is TRBV19 and J is TRBJ1-4; D is perhaps TRBD1 (6 bases). The CDR3 runs to 13 residues. The V gene's germline CDR1 is LNHDA and CDR2 SQIVND (reference sequence). V lost 5 bases and J lost 8, with 12 bases in between. The CDR3 protein is CASSAGVVEKLFF. CDR3 sequence (DNA): TGTGCCAGTAGTGCAGGGGTAGTAGAAAAACTGTTTTTT.

The chain couples TRBV5-1 to TRBJ1-6; 9 nucleotides align to TRBD1. CDR1 is SGHRS, CDR2 YFSETQ, per germline. Unmatched junction bases numbered 4, after V lost 4 bases and J lost 8 bases. The CDR3 is made up of 14 amino acids. The chain's CDR3 is CASSKGQGDSPLHF. CDR3 bases: TGCGCCAGCAGCAAGGGACAGGGTGATTCACCCCTCCACTTT. The full variable domain, completed using reference TRBV5-1 and TRBJ1-6, is KAGVTQTPRYLIKTRGQQVTLSCSPISGHRSVSWYQQTPGQGLQFLFEYFSETQRNKGNFPGRFSGRQFSNSRSEMNVSTLELGDSALYLCASSKGQGDSPLHFGNGTRLTVT.

This chain connects TRBV7-2 to TRBJ1-1; weak D call: TRBD1 (5 bases). CDR1 and CDR2 from the germline V gene are SGHTA and FQGNSA. Trimming left V 2 bases short and J 8 bases short, with 15 bases between. This CDR3 comprises 14 residues. The CDR3 sequence is CASSLRQGYSEAFF. CDR3 nucleotide sequence: TGTGCCAGCAGCTTAAGGCAGGGCTACTCAGAAGCTTTCTTT.

The rearrangement links TRBV23-1 to TRBJ1-2; D is possibly TRBD1 (6 bases). TRBV23-1 is recorded as an ORF, its role being uncertain. CDR3 length equals 18 residues. Deletions cut 7 bases from V and 1 base from J, with 25 bases between. The CDR3 reads CASNTCLSGTLNNYGYTF. For the CDR3, the DNA is TGCGCCAGCAACACTTGTCTATCCGGGACACTCAATAACTATGGCTACACCTTC.

This chain joins TRBV5-1 and TRBJ2-5; D unresolved. Trimming left V 2 bases short and J 1 base short, with 6 bases between. Germline CDR1 reads SGHRS; CDR2 reads YFSETQ. The CDR3 covers 13 residues. The CDR3 is CASSFTVQETQYF. For the CDR3, the DNA is TGCGCCAGCAGCTTTACAGTCCAAGAGACCCAGTACTTC.

This chain connects TRBV7-2 to TRBJ2-1, with 9 nucleotides matching TRBD2. Unmatched junction bases numbered 0, after V lost 1 base and J lost 2 bases. CDR3 length equals 15 residues. Germline-derived CDR1 and CDR2 are SGHTA and FQGNSA. Here the CDR3 reads CASSLVAGAYNEQFF. The CDR3 DNA follows: TGTGCCAGCAGCTTAGTAGCGGGGGCCTACAATGAGCAGTTCTTC.

This chain links TRBV28 with TRBJ2-2, with D tentatively TRBD2 (5 bases). Germline V gene lookup returns CDR1 MDHEN and CDR2 SYDVKM. V lost 11 bases and J lost 1, with 11 bases in between. This CDR3 is 13 amino acids long. CDR3 in amino acids: CALGSGNTGELFF. CDR3 coding DNA: TGTGCCCTAGGAAGCGGGAACACCGGGGAGCTGTTTTTT. The full variable domain, its missing parts supplied by reference TRBV28 and TRBJ2-2, is DVKVTQSSRYLVKRTGEKVFLECVQDMDHENMFWYRQDPGLGLRLIYFSYDVKMKEKGDIPEGYSVSREKKERFSLILESASTNQTSMYLCALGSGNTGELFFGEGSRLTVL.